This TCR beta chain was captured by sequencing in a study of blood T cell repertoires in COVID-19. Across the whole study: T cells, B-cell-depleted T cells, or PBMCs provided the cDNA or gDNA that served as material.

Trimming took 3 bases from V and 4 from J, leaving 17 bases between them. Germline lookup yields CDR1 LGHNA and CDR2 YNFKEQ. The CDR3 is 16 amino acids. Produced via immunoSEQ multiplex PCR; TCRdb's table is partial and in-frame only. Among about 72,000 clones, around 80% were seen once, and the ten largest hold approximately 19%. Sequencing used peripheral blood. The clonotype was recovered from a human donor in a cohort sampled during active COVID-19. V usage is TRBV4-2 and J usage is TRBJ2-3; tentative D call: TRBD2 (7 bases). As DNA, the CDR3 is TGTGCCAGCAGCCAGTCTGCGCGGGGGCAGCCAGATACGCAGTATTTT. This codes for CASSQSARGQPDTQYF.